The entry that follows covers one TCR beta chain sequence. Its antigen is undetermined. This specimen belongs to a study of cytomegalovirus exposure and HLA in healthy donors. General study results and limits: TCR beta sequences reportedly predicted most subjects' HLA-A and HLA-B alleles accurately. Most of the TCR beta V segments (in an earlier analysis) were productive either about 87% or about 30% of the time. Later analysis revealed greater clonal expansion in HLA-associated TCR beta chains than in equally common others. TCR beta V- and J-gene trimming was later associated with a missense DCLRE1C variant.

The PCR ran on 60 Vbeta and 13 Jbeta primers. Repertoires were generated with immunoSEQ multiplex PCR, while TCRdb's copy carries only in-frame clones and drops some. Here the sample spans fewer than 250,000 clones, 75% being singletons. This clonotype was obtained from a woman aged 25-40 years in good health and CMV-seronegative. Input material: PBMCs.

CDR3 bases: TGTGCCAGCAGTTCCCTGGACAGGGTTGGCTACGAGCAGTACTTC. The encoded protein is CASSSLDRVGYEQYF. The chain carries TRBV6-6 and TRBJ2-7, with TRBD1 identical over 8 bases. Germline V gene data show CDR1 as MNHNY and CDR2 as SVGAGI (reference sequence). The CDR3 is made up of 15 amino acids. Unmatched junction bases numbered 8, after V lost 4 bases and J lost 3 bases.